The present entry profiles one T cell receptor (beta chain) with its context. What it recognizes is unknown. The protocol was immunoSEQ multiplex PCR, while the TCRdb copy is restricted to in-frame clones and leaves out a portion. Here the sample spans about 3,300 clones, more than 75% being singletons. This sample is part of a study of T cells after posttransplantation cyclophosphamide. Study findings and constraints: After PTCy, TRB diversity resembled that of CNI/methotrexate controls. Later post-transplant blood repertoires were often dominated by donor CD8+ memory clones.

Busulfan-fludarabine conditioning, marrow transplant, and cyclophosphamide on days +3 and +4 were administered. This specimen consisted of PBMCs, obtained about 190 days after allogeneic stem cell transplant with posttransplant cyclophosphamide. This TCR came from a male patient aged 55 to 69 who received an allogeneic stem cell transplant from a related donor and was CMV-positive. Among the T cells, some may be from the graft donor.

CDR3 DNA: TGTGCCAGCAGCCAATTTGTGACAGAGCAGTTCTTC. It translates to CASSQFVTEQFF. V is TRBV4-2 and J is TRBJ2-1; no reliable D call. V lost 2 bases to trimming and J lost 10 bases, with 9 bases between them. Germline values: CDR1 LGHNA, CDR2 YNFKEQ. The CDR3 contains 12 residues.